One sample yielded the 32 T cell receptor beta chains listed below, sequenced in a study of blood T cell repertoires in COVID-19. Generated by immunoSEQ multiplex PCR, the TCRdb table keeps only in-frame clones and is missing some. The repertoire holds about 120,000 clones, with 86% as singletons. Sequencing input: peripheral blood. The receptor set was obtained from a middle-aged man with acute or convalescent COVID-19.

The chain is built from TRBV6-5 and TRBJ2-3; D uncertain. Germline V gives CDR1 MNHEY, CDR2 SVGAGI. The V end lost 6 bases, the J end lost 1 base, and 14 bases lay between the germline ends. The CDR3 contains 15 residues. The CDR3 DNA sequence: TGTGCCAGCAGGGCAGCCCAGGTCCGCACAGATACGCAGTATTTT. Translated: CASRAAQVRTDTQYF.

V usage is TRBV12-5 and J usage is TRBJ1-1; TRBD1 aligns across 7 bases. With 4 bases clipped from V and 2 bases from J, the junction kept 7 bases outside the gene matches. Per the germline V gene, CDR1 is LGHNT and CDR2 is FRNRAP. The CDR3 totals 15 residues. The CDR3 loop reads CASGSGTEINTEAFF. CDR3 DNA: TGTGCTAGTGGTTCCGGGACAGAAATCAACACTGAAGCTTTCTTT.

In DNA, the CDR3 is TGTGCCAGCAGCGCTACAGGGGGAAGCAATCAGCCCCAGCATTTT. Protein: CASSATGGSNQPQHF. The V call is TRBV7-8, the J call TRBJ1-5, with 8 bases fitting TRBD1. Per the germline V gene, CDR1 is SGHVS and CDR2 is FQNEAQ. The junction had 4 bases not matched to a gene; V was cut back by 5 bases and J by 1 base. The CDR3 covers 15 residues.

This chain links TRBV4-1 with TRBJ1-1, with D possibly matching TRBD1 (5 bases). The germline V gene encodes CDR1 MGHRA and CDR2 YSYEKL. The length of the CDR3 is 13 residues. Trimming stripped 0 bases from V and 6 bases from J, with 8 bases between. CDR3 bases: TGCGCCAGCAGCCAAGATCAAGGGGCTGAAGCTTTCTTT. Amino acids: CASSQDQGAEAFF.

The CDR3: CASSQNVAGTNTEAFF. CDR3 sequence (DNA): TGCGCCAGCAGCCAGAATGTGGCCGGGACAAACACTGAAGCTTTCTTT. The V and J genes are TRBV4-3 and TRBJ1-1; weak D call: TRBD1 (6 bases). CDR1 and CDR2 from the germline V gene are LGHNA and YSLEER. This CDR3 region has 16 residues. Deletions cut 3 bases from V and 2 bases from J, with 16 bases between.

V is TRBV12-5 and J is TRBJ2-1, with 8 nucleotides matching TRBD2. V trimming: 5 bases; J trimming: 0 bases; junction bases outside the gene matches: 6. CDR3 size: 16 residues. From germline, CDR1 is LGHNT and CDR2 FRNRAP. CDR3 DNA: TGTGCTAGTGGTCGCATAAGCGGGAGCTCCTACAATGAGCAGTTCTTC. Translating gives CASGRISGSSYNEQFF.

The chain combines TRBV15 with TRBJ2-5, with 8 bases fitting TRBD2. The CDR3 has 17 amino acids. Per germline, CDR1 LNHNV and CDR2 YYDKDF (reference sequence). V lost 0 bases, J lost 3 bases, and 9 bases stayed unmatched. This CDR3 reads CATSRDYLGLVEETQYF. The CDR3 bases are TGTGCCACCAGCAGAGATTACTTGGGACTAGTGGAAGAGACCCAGTACTTC. Supplemented by reference TRBV15 and TRBJ2-5, the full variable domain reads DAMVIQNPRYQVTQFGKPVTLSCSQTLNHNVMYWYQQKSSQAPKLLFHYYDKDFNNEADTPDNFQSRRPNTSFCFLDIRSPGLGDTAMYLCATSRDYLGLVEETQYFGPGTRLLVL.

This chain joins TRBV7-9 and TRBJ2-5; 12 nucleotides match TRBD1. CDR1 SEHNR and CDR2 FQNEAQ come from the germline V gene (reference sequence). The V and J ends lost 3 bases and 2 bases, in that order; junction bases with no gene match: 1. CDR3 length: 15 amino acids. In DNA, the CDR3 is TGTGCCAGCAGCTTGGGACAGGGGGCTCAAGAGACCCAGTACTTC. Encoded protein: CASSLGQGAQETQYF.

The chain uses TRBV6-5 and TRBJ2-7; possibly TRBD2 for D (5 bases). The V gene's germline CDR1 is MNHEY and CDR2 SVGAGI. CDR3 length: 16 amino acids. Trimming left V 0 bases short and J 6 bases short, with 18 bases between. The CDR3 coding sequence is TGTGCCAGCAGTTACTCGATTGGGTTAGGAGGTAGCGAGCAGTACTTC. Translated: CASSYSIGLGGSEQYF.

This chain links TRBV6-5 with TRBJ1-5, with a tentative D call TRBD1 (6 bases). The CDR3 contains 12 residues. Trimming took off 5 bases at V and 10 bases at J, with 12 bases between the two ends. CDR1 and CDR2 from the germline V gene are MNHEY and SVGAGI. The CDR3 region is CASSTQGRPQHF. For the CDR3, the DNA is TGTGCCAGCAGTACACAGGGTAGACCCCAGCATTTT.

This chain joins TRBV6-2 or TRBV6-3 and TRBJ2-7; D possibly corresponds to TRBD1 (6 bases). Germline V gene data show CDR1 as MNHEY and CDR2 as SVGEGT. Trimming pared 5 bases from V and 2 bases from J, leaving 10 bases between. The CDR3 totals 13 residues. CDR3 sequence reads: CASSPGDTYEQYF. The CDR3 bases are TGTGCCAGCAGTCCCGGGGACACCTACGAGCAGTACTTC.

The CDR3 DNA reads as TGTGCCAGCAGCTCCGGACTAGCGGGGGGAAAGCAAGAGACCCAGTACTTC. Its translation is CASSSGLAGGKQETQYF. The V call is TRBV5-4, the J call TRBJ2-5, with 14 bases identical to TRBD2. The length of the CDR3 is 17 residues. Germline trimming cut 3 bases from V and 2 bases from J; bases unmatched to any gene: 6. From germline, CDR1 is SGHNT and CDR2 YYREEE (reference sequence).

The chain carries TRBV6-2 or TRBV6-3 and TRBJ1-1; D gene unclear. Germline lookup yields CDR1 MNHEY and CDR2 SVGEGT. The V end lost 2 bases, the J end lost 5 bases, and 6 bases lay between the germline ends. The CDR3 is made up of 12 amino acids. In nucleotides, the CDR3 is TGTGCCAGCAGTTACCGGTGGACTGAAGCTTTCTTT. Its translation is CASSYRWTEAFF.

The chain has TRBV27 and TRBJ1-2; possible D gene TRBD1, 6 bases. Germline CDR1 and CDR2: MNHEY and SMNVEV (reference sequence). V was shortened by 6 bases and J by 2 bases, with 10 bases between the two germline ends. The CDR3 contains 13 residues. This CDR3 reads CASRSDRNYGYTF. In DNA form, the CDR3 reads TGTGCCAGCAGATCCGACAGGAACTATGGCTACACCTTC.

V gene TRBV28 combines with J gene TRBJ2-7; 7 nucleotides line up with TRBD2. CDR3 length: 14 residues. V gave up 4 bases and J gave up 0 bases; unmatched junction bases: 3. Germline-derived CDR1 and CDR2 are MDHEN and SYDVKM. The CDR3, as DNA: TGTGCCAGCAGTTCCCGGGGGGTCTCCTACGAGCAGTACTTC. It translates to CASSSRGVSYEQYF.

The rearrangement joins TRBV2 to TRBJ2-1; TRBD1 might be the D (6 bases). Looked up from germline, CDR1 is SNHLY and CDR2 is FYNNEI. The CDR3 contains 18 residues. The V end was cut by 3 bases, the J end by 0 bases, with 18 bases between. The CDR3 DNA reads TGTGCCAGCAGTGATCGGGACATCCCCACGGGCTCCTACAATGAGCAGTTCTTC. Translated: CASSDRDIPTGSYNEQFF.

The chain carries TRBV3-1 (or the pseudogene TRBV3-2) and TRBJ2-1, with 10 positions matching TRBD2. The V gene end was trimmed by 5 bases and the J gene end by 8 bases; junction bases not matched to a gene: 9. CDR1 is LGHDT and CDR2 is YNNKEL in the germline V gene (reference sequence). The CDR3 length is 15 residues. CDR3: CASSSGLAGVYEQFF. The CDR3 bases are TGTGCCAGCAGCTCGGGGCTAGCGGGAGTATATGAGCAGTTCTTC.

The CDR3 region is CASSSRDRAVEPQHF. CDR3 coding DNA: TGTGCCAGCAGTTCTCGGGACAGGGCGGTGGAGCCCCAGCATTTT. The chain joins TRBV6-2 or TRBV6-3 to TRBJ1-5; 9 bases agree with TRBD1. Germline V gene data show CDR1 as MNHEY and CDR2 as SVGEGT. Trimming at V came to 4 bases and at J to 8 bases, leaving 9 bases not matched to a gene. The CDR3 has 15 residues.

The rearrangement uses TRBV5-1 and TRBJ1-2; 8 nucleotides match TRBD1. CDR3 length: 12 amino acids. V was pared by 2 bases and J by 7 bases, with 1 base of the junction left unmatched. Per the germline V gene, CDR1 is SGHRS and CDR2 is YFSETQ. The CDR3 sequence is CASSFGQGGYTF. CDR3 nucleotide sequence: TGCGCCAGCAGCTTCGGACAGGGTGGCTACACCTTC.

This chain links TRBV7-2 with TRBJ2-1; 10 bases are shared with TRBD2. CDR1 and CDR2 (germline): SGHTA, FQGNSA. This CDR3 spans 15 amino acids. Losses at the gene ends were 3 bases for V and 9 bases for J; bases not matched to a gene: 8. The CDR3 loop is CASSLSAGGPGEQFF. As DNA, the CDR3 is TGTGCCAGCAGCTTGTCAGCGGGAGGGCCGGGTGAGCAGTTCTTC.

This clone was detected only a few times. V and J are TRBV13 and TRBJ2-1; a weak D match, TRBD1 (5 bases). The length of the CDR3 is 13 residues. Deletions cut 6 bases from V and 1 base from J, with 7 bases between. CDR1 is PRHDT, CDR2 FYEKMQ, per germline (reference sequence). In DNA, the CDR3 is TGTGCCAGCAGGAAGGGGTCCTACAATGAGCAGTTCTTC. Encoded protein: CASRKGSYNEQFF.

The J gene is TRBJ2-2, the V gene TRBV3-1 (or the pseudogene TRBV3-2); 7 nucleotides line up with TRBD1. The V segment lost 6 bases and the J segment 8 bases; nucleotides outside the gene matches: 0. The CDR3 covers 11 residues. Germline V lookup: CDR1 LGHDT, CDR2 YNNKEL (reference sequence). The DNA for the CDR3 is TGTGCCAGCAGGGACAGGGGGGAGCTGTTTTTT. Its translation: CASRDRGELFF.

J is TRBJ2-5 and V is TRBV18, with TRBD1 matching over 10 bases. The V gene end was trimmed by 3 bases and the J gene end by 5 bases; junction bases not matched to a gene: 3. Per the germline V gene, CDR1 is KGHSH and CDR2 is LQKENI. The CDR3 totals 14 residues. The CDR3 protein is CASSPEDRGETQYF. The CDR3 DNA sequence: TGTGCCAGCTCACCGGAGGACAGGGGGGAGACCCAGTACTTC.

The rearrangement uses TRBV5-5 and TRBJ2-7; TRBD2 matches 10 bases. CDR1 and CDR2 from the germline V gene are SGHKS and YYEKEE (reference sequence). V was pared by 0 bases and J by 3 bases, with 9 bases of the junction left unmatched. The CDR3 is 17 amino acids. Here the CDR3 DNA reads TGTGCCAGCAGCTTGGATGTGGCTAGCGGGGGATACTACGAGCAGTACTTC. Translating it yields CASSLDVASGGYYEQYF.

The chain joins TRBV11-3 to TRBJ2-3, with 9 nucleotides matching TRBD2. Per germline, CDR1 SGHNT and CDR2 YENEEA. The CDR3 has 13 residues. With V trimmed by 5 bases and J by 6 bases, 3 bases remained unmatched. CDR3 DNA sequence: TGTGCCAGCAGCAAAACTAGCGGGGATACGCAGTATTTT. Protein: CASSKTSGDTQYF.

The gene calls are TRBV27 and TRBJ2-1; D might be TRBD1 (5 bases). Trimming took off 6 bases at V and 3 bases at J, with 18 bases between the two ends. The CDR3 consists of 16 residues. The germline V gene has CDR1 MNHEY and CDR2 SMNVEV (reference sequence). This CDR3 reads CASSPRRQSLYNEQFF. In nucleotides, the CDR3 is TGTGCCAGCAGCCCTAGACGACAGAGCCTCTACAATGAGCAGTTCTTC.

The V gene is TRBV4-3, the J gene TRBJ1-2; the D is unclear. Per the germline V gene, CDR1 is LGHNA and CDR2 is YSLEER. Trimming removed 0 bases from V and 5 bases from J, with 10 bases in between. CDR3 length: 14 amino acids. The CDR3 here is CASSQDRGGYGYTF. The CDR3 DNA follows: TGCGCCAGCAGCCAAGATCGGGGAGGATATGGCTACACCTTC.

The chain combines TRBV5-4 with TRBJ2-5, with 7 bases lining up with TRBD1. Germline CDR1 SGHNT, CDR2 YYREEE (reference sequence). With V trimmed by 4 bases and J by 3 bases, 0 bases remained unmatched. The length of the CDR3 is 12 residues. CDR3 nucleotide sequence: TGTGCCAGCAGCGGGACAGAAGAGACCCAGTACTTC. Translated, it gives CASSGTEETQYF.

The V gene is TRBV2, the J gene TRBJ2-7; D possibly corresponds to TRBD2 (6 bases). CDR3 length equals 16 residues. Trimming cost V 0 bases and J 3 bases, with 15 bases left between them. Germline V gene lookup returns CDR1 SNHLY and CDR2 FYNNEI. This chain's CDR3 is CASSEAGGLGLYEQYF. CDR3 bases: TGTGCCAGCAGTGAAGCGGGGGGACTGGGACTCTACGAGCAGTACTTC.

The genes are TRBV6-4 and TRBJ1-2; a possible D gene is TRBD1 (6 bases). CDR1 is MRHNA, CDR2 SNTAGT, per germline. V dropped 6 bases and J dropped 3 bases, with 14 bases sitting between them. CDR3 length equals 14 residues. In DNA, the CDR3 is TGTGCCAGCAGAGAGGACAGTCTCCACTATGGCTACACCTTC. This gives the protein CASREDSLHYGYTF.

The chain recombines TRBV27 with TRBJ1-1, with no clear D. Germline V CDR1 and CDR2: MNHEY, SMNVEV (reference sequence). V lost 8 bases and J lost 1, with 14 bases in between. The CDR3 contains 14 residues. The CDR3 is CASAPFGRNTEAFF. The DNA of the CDR3 is TGTGCCAGCGCCCCCTTTGGGCGGAACACTGAAGCTTTCTTT.

The J gene is TRBJ1-2, the V gene TRBV7-6, with D perhaps matching TRBD1 (5 bases). Between the trimmed V and J ends, which lost 1 base and 3 bases, there was a span of 12 bases. CDR1 and CDR2 from the germline V gene are SGHVS and FNYEAQ. The CDR3 covers 15 residues. CDR3 amino acids: CASSLEEGLHYGYTF. The CDR3 coding sequence is TGTGCCAGCAGCTTAGAGGAGGGGCTTCACTATGGCTACACCTTC. The full variable domain, in which reference TRBV7-6 and TRBJ1-2 provide the parts outside the CDR3, is GAGVSQSPRYKVTKRGQDVALRCDPISGHVSLYWYRQALGQGPEFLTYFNYEAQQDKSGLPNDRFSAERPEGSISTLTIQRTEQRDSAMYRCASSLEEGLHYGYTFGSGTRLTVV.